This T cell receptor beta chain was retrieved from a study of blood T cells in healthy people across ages. Study conclusions and caveats: Both naive CD4+ cell counts and diversity were greater in long-lived donors than in aged donors. PBMCs went unsorted, and a conclusive naive versus antigen-experienced comparison was therefore prevented.

Germline loops: CDR1 SEHNR, CDR2 FQNEAQ (reference sequence). Trimming took 2 bases from V and 4 from J, leaving 11 bases between them. This CDR3 has 14 amino acids. Peripheral blood, approximately 10 milliliters per donor, was collected. This clonotype was observed a few times. Its target is unknown. Primed by a sample-barcoded 5' primer and a J-beta primer mix, a second PCR proceeded for 7 to 11 cycles. TCRdb reprocessed the 5' RACE reads with MiXCR, giving one entry per CDR3 protein. The sample carries 710,000 or so distinct CDR3 sequences, 22% recorded once. The TCR was taken from an older man in good health. The J gene is TRBJ2-5, the V gene TRBV7-9, with D possibly matching TRBD2 (5 bases). The source material was blood. CDR3 protein: CASSLILVGETQYF. Here the CDR3 DNA reads TGTGCCAGCAGCTTAATACTAGTAGGAGAGACCCAGTACTTC. Looking up the rest from reference TRBV7-9 and TRBJ2-5 gives the full variable domain: DTGVSQNPRHKITKRGQNVTFRCDPISEHNRLYWYRQTLGQGPEFLTYFQNEAQLEKSRLLSDRFSAERPKGSFSTLEIQRTEQGDSAMYLCASSLILVGETQYFGPGTRLLVL.